These T cell receptor beta chains were read from a single sample in a study of control samples from healthy donors and cancer patients. The protocol was immunoSEQ multiplex PCR, while the TCRdb copy is restricted to in-frame clones and leaves out a portion. Altogether 150,000 to 200,000 clones are present, roughly 91% being singletons, with the ten largest covering less than 1.6%. The sample was blood. Receptors originate from a woman in her 30s in good health. CDR3s include the opening cysteine and the closing phenylalanine or tryptophan. A D gene is named only where the DNA matches it firmly. Part of the rows lack a size; the others show once, few, many or a class for expanded clones.

J gene	V gene	CDR3 length	D gene	clone size	CDR3 DNA	CDR3 protein
TRBJ2-4	TRBV30	19	TRBD2	once	TGTGCCTGGAGTGTTGGTCGCGGGACTAGCGGGAGGGCCAAAAACATTCAGTACTTC	CAWSVGRGTSGRAKNIQYF
TRBJ2-1	TRBV7-8	16	.	once	TGTGCCAGCAGCTTAGGTAGGGGGGGGACCTACAATGAGCAGTTCTTC	CASSLGRGGTYNEQFF
TRBJ1-2	TRBV6-1	14	.	.	TGTGCCAGCAGTGAAACGGGACACAACTATGGCTACACCTTC	CASSETGHNYGYTF
TRBJ2-7	TRBV6-6	15	.	.	TGTGCCAGCAGTTACGGGACCCGAAGCTCCTACGAGCAGTACTTC	CASSYGTRSSYEQYF
TRBJ2-3	TRBV11-3	17	.	.	TGTGCCAGCAGCTTATCTAAGTGGGAGAAGGGCACAGATACGCAGTATTTT	CASSLSKWEKGTDTQYF
TRBJ2-1	TRBV24-1	13	.	.	TGTGCCACCAGTGATTTAGGCAACAATGAGCAGTTCTTC	CATSDLGNNEQFF
TRBJ2-7	TRBV5-4	15	TRBD2	.	TGTGCCAGCAGCCCAGGACTAGCGAACCCCTACGAGCAGTACTTC	CASSPGLANPYEQYF
TRBJ1-2	TRBV6-5	11	.	.	TGTGCCACTGGGACGGACTATGGCTACACCTTC	CATGTDYGYTF
TRBJ1-1	TRBV20-1	11	.	.	TGCAGCAGGGGTAGTGACACTGAAGCTTTCTTT	CSRGSDTEAFF
TRBJ1-4	TRBV7-9	15	TRBD1	.	TGTGCCAGCAGCTTAGCCGGGACAGAGAATGAAAAACTGTTTTTT	CASSLAGTENEKLFF
TRBJ1-6	TRBV20-1	11	.	.	TGCAGTGCTAGAGGAGGATCACCCCTCCACTTT	CSARGGSPLHF
TRBJ2-3	TRBV28	20	TRBD2	.	TGTGCCAGCAGTTTGCACCGGGGACTAGCGGGAGGTGGTAGCACAGATACGCAGTATTTT	CASSLHRGLAGGGSTDTQYF
TRBJ1-1	TRBV6-5	13	.	.	TGTGCCAGCAGGACGGGGTTTAACACTGAAGCTTTCTTT	CASRTGFNTEAFF
TRBJ1-6	TRBV3-1/TRBV3-2	13	.	once	TGTGCCAGCAGAGGACAGCATAATTCACCCCTCCACTTT	CASRGQHNSPLHF
TRBJ2-1	TRBV3-1/TRBV3-2	15	TRBD2	.	TGTGCCAGCAGCCAGCCGGGGGGGGCCTACAATGAGCAGTTCTTC	CASSQPGGAYNEQFF
TRBJ2-5	TRBV27	13	TRBD2	.	TGTGCCAGCAGTTTTGGGGGGGAAGAGACCCAGTACTTC	CASSFGGEETQYF
TRBJ2-5	TRBV19	15	.	.	TGTGCCAGTAGTAAAACAGGAGTCTTCCAAGAGACCCAGTACTTC	CASSKTGVFQETQYF
TRBJ2-1	TRBV6-1	18	TRBD2	.	TGTGCCAGCAGTGAACCCGGGGGGGGACTAGCGGGTTACAATGAGCAGTTCTTC	CASSEPGGGLAGYNEQFF